Reported below is one TCR beta chain. What it recognizes is unknown. The source of the sample is a study of cytomegalovirus exposure and HLA in healthy donors. Whole-study findings and limits: In a later analysis, HLA-associated TCR beta chains were more clonally expanded than equally common others. Per published accounts, TCR beta sequences correctly predicted the HLA-A and HLA-B alleles of most subjects. Presence/absence analyses assumed roughly uniform sequencing depth across donors.

The CDR3 consists of 15 residues. Per the germline V gene, CDR1 is SQVTM and CDR2 is ANQGSEA. The V and J ends lost 5 bases and 4 bases respectively, with 15 bases between them. The PCR was carried out with 60 Vbeta primers and 13 Jbeta primers. Produced via immunoSEQ multiplex PCR; TCRdb's table is partial and in-frame only. Of about 300,000 clones listed, more than 80% were seen once; the top ten hold roughly 4%. The chain combines TRBV29-1 with TRBJ2-6; perhaps TRBD1 as D (6 bases). The specimen was PBMCs. The receptor was isolated from a man aged 40-49 years in good health and CMV-seropositive. The CDR3 DNA reads as TGCAGCGTTCGTCTTAGGGGGTCCGGGGCCAACGTCCTGACTTTC. Its translation: CSVRLRGSGANVLTF.